Listed below are T cell receptor beta chains from one sample, sequenced in a study of CXCR3-negative and CXCR3-positive naive CD8 T cells. TCRdb re-called the 5' RACE reads; one entry per CDR3 protein, DNA not given. Its listing shows 45,000 to 55,000 distinct CDR3 sequences. What was sequenced was memory CD8+ T cells from blood. These receptors originate from a human donor in good health. Some clones in this sample may be carry-over from other donors' samples. Both conserved end residues are part of each CDR3. Size is stated for part of the rows, as once, few or many counts, or as a class when the clone is expanded.

V	J	size	CDR3
TRBV28	TRBJ2-7	NA	CASSPGISYEQYF
TRBV14	TRBJ2-1	NA	CASTQKGRGGRNEQFF
TRBV14	TRBJ2-3	NA	CASSQARLPDTQYF
TRBV29-1	TRBJ1-2	NA	CSVVLEAGYTF
TRBV28	TRBJ2-5	NA	CASSSGGETQYF
TRBV6-5	TRBJ1-1	NA	CASSYRTVGTEAFF
TRBV6-6	TRBJ2-1	NA	CASTGGPGNEQFF
TRBV20-1	TRBJ2-1	NA	CSARFETSGGYNEQFF
TRBV30	TRBJ1-1	NA	CAWSSGTGAIEAFF
TRBV7-3	TRBJ1-1	NA	CASSLRMYTEAFF
TRBV5-1	TRBJ2-5	NA	CASSLEGGAETQYF
TRBV6-1	TRBJ2-3	NA	CASRTGNTQYF
TRBV19	TRBJ2-2	NA	CASSSGPTGELFF
TRBV6-5	TRBJ2-6	NA	CASSYSGDPGANVLTF
TRBV2	TRBJ1-5	NA	CASSVPPDLASNQPQHF
TRBV6-2/TRBV6-3	TRBJ1-4	NA	CASSPLTSQGAGEKLFF
TRBV29-1	TRBJ2-7	NA	CSASGSYEQYF
TRBV5-5	TRBJ2-7	NA	CASSPGIDEQYF
TRBV28	TRBJ2-7	NA	CASIGGDTRYGEQYF
TRBV14	TRBJ1-1	NA	CASSQQQGGNTEAFF
TRBV28	TRBJ2-7	NA	CASSWGIGTGATYEEYF
TRBV9	TRBJ1-2	NA	CASSAGQGSGYTF
TRBV20-1	TRBJ2-7	NA	CSARGVPGQAAYEQYF
TRBV24-1	TRBJ1-5	NA	CATSEPGQGPSGGNQPQHF
TRBV20-1	TRBJ2-7	NA	CSATGGVSSYEQYF
TRBV29-1	TRBJ1-1	NA	CSVEDYGGDTEAFF
TRBV3-1	TRBJ2-1	NA	CASSPGLASRSYNEQFF
TRBV29-1	TRBJ1-1	NA	CSVVGSLMNTEAFF
TRBV7-2	TRBJ2-7	NA	CASSPYVGVGYEQYF
TRBV2	TRBJ1-1	NA	CASRGARQAFF
TRBV4-2	TRBJ2-7	NA	CASSQGGDEQYF
TRBV7-2	TRBJ1-1	medium-sized	CASSLERYTGITEAFF
TRBV21-1	TRBJ1-5	NA	CASSTGTPWANQPQHF
TRBV2	TRBJ2-7	NA	CASRSQAGDYEQYF
TRBV12-3/TRBV12-4	TRBJ2-1	NA	CASNRPGQLSYNEQFF
TRBV27	TRBJ2-5	NA	CASSLGVLETQYF
TRBV15	TRBJ2-7	NA	CATSSAIDSSYEQYF
TRBV2	TRBJ2-3	NA	CASSDFRAYRTDTQYF
TRBV15	TRBJ1-3	NA	CATSSWGTGEGNTIYF
TRBV24-1	TRBJ2-1	NA	CATSTGTGNEQFF
TRBV4-3	TRBJ2-7	NA	CASSPAWGSNYEQYF
TRBV5-1	TRBJ1-2	NA	CASSLRPANYGYTF
TRBV2	TRBJ1-3	NA	CASSARTGEGPGNTIYF
TRBV12-3/TRBV12-4	TRBJ2-3	NA	CASSLNRGTDTQYF
TRBV5-4	TRBJ2-7	NA	CASTSGGHEQYF
TRBV27	TRBJ2-1	NA	CASRPTGTSYYNEQFF
TRBV28	TRBJ1-5	NA	CASSFGGAGDQPQHF
TRBV29-1	TRBJ2-7	NA	CSVEEGEYEQYF
TRBV10-3	TRBJ1-5	NA	CAISALWTGQGQPQHF
TRBV20-1	TRBJ1-2	NA	CSARALGLQDYTF
TRBV28	TRBJ2-5	NA	CASTLSDTSPGETQYF
TRBV7-2	TRBJ2-3	NA	CASSYAADTQYF
TRBV12-3/TRBV12-4	TRBJ2-3	NA	CASSYGGKGSDTQYF
TRBV6-5	TRBJ2-1	NA	CASSSRDYNEQFF
TRBV29-1	TRBJ2-7	NA	CSVEGGLAGFYEQYF
TRBV7-2	TRBJ2-1	NA	CATRGGYNEQFF